This T cell receptor (beta chain) was found in a study of cytomegalovirus exposure and HLA in healthy donors. The PCR made use of 60 Vbeta and 13 Jbeta primers. Profiled with immunoSEQ multiplex PCR; TCRdb holds only in-frame clones, not every one. The sample shows around 150,000 clones, about three fifths of them seen only once. Trimming cost V 3 bases and J 4 bases; bases outside gene matches: 3. CDR3 length: 15 residues. Germline CDR1 and CDR2: SEHNR and FQNEAQ (reference sequence). The count of this clone is one. The sample comprised PBMCs. This TCR was sampled from a woman in her twenties or thirties in good health and CMV-seropositive. The genes are TRBV7-9 and TRBJ2-1; 10 bases match TRBD2. CDR3: CASSLLAGAYNEQFF. The CDR3, as DNA: TGTGCCAGCAGCTTGCTAGCGGGGGCTTACAATGAGCAGTTCTTC.